What follows is one TCR beta chain and its context. Germline-derived CDR1 and CDR2 are ENHRY and SYGVKD. Germline trimming cut 4 bases from V and 6 bases from J; bases unmatched to any gene: 3. CDR3 length: 13 amino acids. TCRdb's copy holds only in-frame clones and misses some; the assay was immunoSEQ multiplex PCR. The sample has roughly 75,000 clones, about four fifths seen once. This sample was taken from a study of blood T cell repertoires in COVID-19. Study context: In each case, the material was cDNA or gDNA derived from T cells, B-cell-depleted T cells, or PBMCs.

This receptor was obtained from a woman in her seventies with acute or convalescent COVID-19. This chain connects TRBV10-3 to TRBJ2-3; TRBD1 agrees at 8 bases. The sequenced sample was peripheral blood. In DNA form, the CDR3 reads TGTGCCATCAGTGGGACAGGGACGGATACGCAGTATTTT. It yields the protein CAISGTGTDTQYF.